The clone carrying this T cell receptor (beta chain) was seen many times. Its antigen remains unknown. Samples came from axillary lymph nodes draining the breast cancer. Trimming shortened V by 5 bases and J by 4 bases, and 13 bases separated the two germline ends. This CDR3 region has 14 residues. TCRdb recomputed calls from the multiplex PCR reads with MiXCR, one row per CDR3 protein. This sample has fewer than 200,000 distinct CDR3 sequences, with approximately 30% found just once. The sample is drawn from a study of breast tumors, draining lymph nodes, adjacent tissues. General study points: Compared with lymph nodes, tumors were less diverse; compared with nontumor tissue, more. Luminal-like breast cancer showed significantly greater tumor-nontumor repertoire similarity than basal-like breast cancer did. Data fit most tumor T cells coming from lymph node, expanding in tumor.

The sequenced sample consisted of axillary lymph node tissue. This chain links TRBV12-3 or TRBV12-4 with TRBJ2-3; a weak D match, TRBD2 (6 bases). The source of this sequence is a female donor with breast cancer. Some clones in this sample may be carry-over from other donors' samples. CDR3 nucleotides: TGTGCCAGCAGTCACAGGACTACGGCAGATACGCAGTATTTT. This sequence encodes CASSHRTTADTQYF.